This TCR beta chain comes out of a study of beta chain features in type 1 diabetes. The germline V gene encodes CDR1 SGHRS and CDR2 YFSETQ. CDR3 length: 16 amino acids. Trimming took off 3 bases at V and 2 bases at J, with 17 bases between the two ends. The authors reverse transcribed all of the isolated RNA, so sequencing captured expressed TCRB transcripts. The method was immunoSEQ multiplex PCR; TCRdb's version includes in-frame clones alone and lacks a portion of them. The sample has more than 300,000 clones, 9.6% seen once; the top ten hold roughly 0.54%. Regarding this clone: The antigen remains undetermined.

The study's findings and limits: TCRB CDR3s from Type 1 diabetes patients were moderately but significantly shorter in all four CD4+ subsets. Relative to healthy donors, patients appeared to have naive, central memory and Treg TCRB repertoires that were more similar.

A single heparinised blood sample, averaging around 120 mL, was obtained per donor. This TCR was recovered from a man under 40 with type 1 diabetes. The sequenced material came from central memory CD4+ T cells from blood. V is TRBV5-1 and J is TRBJ1-2, with D unresolved. CDR3 protein: CASSSLSTGSNYGYTF. The CDR3 bases are TGCGCCAGCAGCTCACTATCTACCGGGAGCAACTATGGCTACACCTTC.